The 5 T cell receptor beta chains below all came from one sample that was sequenced in a study of T cell responses to AZD1222 COVID-19 vaccine (dated by TCRdb to about 2021). The library was made by the immunoSEQ multiplex PCR assay. The table was pulled from immuneACCESS by TCRdb, which kept in-frame rearrangements only. Such tables lose some clones; where checked, under half of the loss comes from unresolved V genes, and the rest has no known cause. The table for this sample lists about 100,000 clones; around nine tenths of them were counted only once. Jointly, the top ten make up approximately 15% of the sample. The time point label, read with the paper, signifies: baseline before first vaccination. The specimen was peripheral blood, collected on day 0 of AZD1222 vaccination. The receptors were sampled from an adult in good health.

As concerns this clone: Other nucleotide sequences in the sample specify the same CDR3. The chain links TRBV7-9 to TRBJ1-1, with no clear D. The CDR3 totals 13 residues. Between the trimmed V and J ends, which lost 4 bases and 0 bases, there was a span of 6 bases. The germline CDR1 and CDR2 sequences are SEHNR and FQNEAQ (reference sequence). The CDR3 loop is CASSSLMNTEAFF. The CDR3 DNA reads as TGTGCCAGCAGCTCTTTAATGAACACTGAAGCTTTCTTT. Variable domain in full (rest from reference TRBV7-9 and TRBJ1-1): DTGVSQNPRHKITKRGQNVTFRCDPISEHNRLYWYRQTLGQGPEFLTYFQNEAQLEKSRLLSDRFSAERPKGSFSTLEIQRTEQGDSAMYLCASSSLMNTEAFFGQGTRLTVV.

The V gene is TRBV6-2 or TRBV6-3, the J gene TRBJ1-2; D possibly corresponds to TRBD1 (5 bases). V gave up 4 bases and J gave up 8 bases, with 11 bases separating them. Germline values: CDR1 MNHEY, CDR2 SVGEGT. The CDR3 loop spans 12 amino acids. The CDR3 DNA follows: TGTGCCAGCAGTTGGGCCGGGGACGGCTACACCTTC. Protein product: CASSWAGDGYTF.

The chain carries TRBV29-1 and TRBJ2-5, with a possible D match to TRBD2 (6 bases). Germline V gene sequence: CDR1 SQVTM, CDR2 ANQGSEA. The V end lost 6 bases, the J end lost 3 bases, and 11 bases lay between the germline ends. This CDR3 has 12 amino acids. In nucleotides, the CDR3 is TGCAGCGTAACTAGCAGAAAAGAGACCCAGTACTTC. Its translation is CSVTSRKETQYF.

The rearrangement joins TRBV7-9 to TRBJ2-5; 7 nucleotides agree with TRBD2. Trimming at V came to 2 bases and at J to 5 bases, leaving 8 bases not matched to a gene. Germline V gene data show CDR1 as SEHNR and CDR2 as FQNEAQ (reference sequence). The CDR3 totals 15 residues. The CDR3 sequence is CASSLRSPSGETQYF. DNA of the CDR3: TGTGCCAGCAGCTTAAGATCGCCTAGCGGTGAGACCCAGTACTTC.

The CDR3, as DNA: TGTGCCAGCAGCTTGGGACAGACCACCAATGAAAAACTGTTTTTT. It encodes CASSLGQTTNEKLFF. The chain couples TRBV7-9 to TRBJ1-4; 7 bases are a match to TRBD1. CDR3 length: 15 amino acids. V was clipped by 3 bases and J by 5 bases; unmatched bases: 6. Germline V gene lookup returns CDR1 SEHNR and CDR2 FQNEAQ (reference sequence).